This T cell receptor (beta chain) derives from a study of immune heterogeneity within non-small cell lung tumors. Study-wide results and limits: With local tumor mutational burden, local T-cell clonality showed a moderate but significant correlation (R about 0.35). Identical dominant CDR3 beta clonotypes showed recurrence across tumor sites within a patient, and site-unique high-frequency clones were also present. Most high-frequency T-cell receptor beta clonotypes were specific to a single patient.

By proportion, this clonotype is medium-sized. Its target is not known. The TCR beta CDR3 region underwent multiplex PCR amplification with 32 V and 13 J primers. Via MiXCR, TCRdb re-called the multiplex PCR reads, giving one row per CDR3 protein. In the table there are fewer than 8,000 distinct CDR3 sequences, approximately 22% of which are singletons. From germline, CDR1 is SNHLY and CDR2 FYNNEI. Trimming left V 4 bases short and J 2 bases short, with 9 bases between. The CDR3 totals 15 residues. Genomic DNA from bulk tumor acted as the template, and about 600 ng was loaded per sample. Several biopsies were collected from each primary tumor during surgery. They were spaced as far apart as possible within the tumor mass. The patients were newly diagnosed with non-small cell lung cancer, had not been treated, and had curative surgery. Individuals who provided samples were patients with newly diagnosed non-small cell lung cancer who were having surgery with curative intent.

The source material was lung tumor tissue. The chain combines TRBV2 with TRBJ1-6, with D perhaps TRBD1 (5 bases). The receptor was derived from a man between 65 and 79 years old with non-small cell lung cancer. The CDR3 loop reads CASSVLGAYNSPLHF. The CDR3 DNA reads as TGTGCCAGCAGTGTCCTAGGGGCCTATAATTCACCCCTCCACTTT.